Listed here are 11 T cell receptor beta chains from one sample, sequenced in a study of identifying expanded T cells in peripheral blood. Produced via immunoSEQ multiplex PCR; TCRdb's table is partial and in-frame only. The profile shows tens of thousands of clones, 80% to 85% of them singletons. Specimen: blood. These receptors all come from a person between 18 and 69 years old in good health.

The V call is TRBV6-5, the J call TRBJ1-1, with unresolved D. Germline V gene lookup returns CDR1 MNHEY and CDR2 SVGAGI. The CDR3 loop spans 12 amino acids. Between the trimmed V and J ends, which lost 8 bases and 3 bases, there was a span of 10 bases. The CDR3 nucleotides read TGTGCCAGCCGCGACGGATACACTGAAGCTTTCTTT. Amino acids: CASRDGYTEAFF.

The chain links TRBV28 to TRBJ1-1; the D gene is possibly TRBD1 (6 bases). Trimming shortened V by 2 bases and J by 5 bases, and 18 bases separated the two germline ends. The CDR3 sequence is 16 residues long. The germline V gene encodes CDR1 MDHEN and CDR2 SYDVKM. CDR3 sequence: CASSLSPGHPGTEAFF. The CDR3 DNA sequence: TGTGCCAGCAGTTTAAGCCCGGGACACCCCGGGACTGAAGCTTTCTTT. Filled out from reference TRBV28 and TRBJ1-1, the complete variable domain reads DVKVTQSSRYLVKRTGEKVFLECVQDMDHENMFWYRQDPGLGLRLIYFSYDVKMKEKGDIPEGYSVSREKKERFSLILESASTNQTSMYLCASSLSPGHPGTEAFFGQGTRLTVV.

This clone was picked up many times. The chain links TRBV10-3 to TRBJ2-7, with D unresolved. From germline, CDR1 is ENHRY and CDR2 SYGVKD. The CDR3 sequence is 12 residues long. V was shortened by 10 bases and J by 3 bases, with 13 bases between the two germline ends. The CDR3 DNA is TGTGCCACCCGGACGGTTAGCTACGAGCAGTACTTC. Translating gives CATRTVSYEQYF.

In this sample, this clone turned up a few times. This chain joins TRBV7-8 and TRBJ1-1; tentatively, D is TRBD1 (5 bases). V gave up 3 bases and J gave up 2 bases, with 7 bases separating them. The CDR3 totals 13 residues. Germline V gives CDR1 SGHVS, CDR2 FQNEAQ. CDR3 in amino acids: CASSFGHNTEAFF. DNA for the CDR3: TGTGCCAGCAGCTTTGGACATAACACTGAAGCTTTCTTT.

This sequence joins TRBV18 and TRBJ1-2; possible D gene TRBD1, 6 bases. The ends were cut back, 4 bases at V and 1 base at J, with 10 bases in the middle. Germline V gene data show CDR1 as KGHSH and CDR2 as LQKENI. The CDR3 length is 14 residues. The CDR3 bases are TGTGCCAGCTCACGTTCAGGGGATAACTATGGCTACACCTTC. It yields the protein CASSRSGDNYGYTF.

V and J are TRBV20-1 and TRBJ2-5; D gene uncertain. The CDR3 consists of 11 residues. V lost 6 bases and J 5 bases, leaving 10 bases between the germline ends. Germline-derived CDR1 and CDR2 are DFQATT and SNEGSKA (reference sequence). The CDR3 DNA reads TGCAGTGCGAGAAAGCTGGAGACCCAGTACTTC. It translates to CSARKLETQYF.

In this sample, this clone turned up a few times. The V and J genes are TRBV5-1 and TRBJ2-1, with TRBD2 matching 10 bases. From germline, CDR1 is SGHRS and CDR2 YFSETQ. This CDR3 contains 15 residues. V was pared by 5 bases and J by 7 bases, with 9 bases of the junction left unmatched. CDR3 DNA: TGCGCCAGCAGTACTAGCGGGACGCGTGGGAATGAGCAGTTCTTC. Its protein product is CASSTSGTRGNEQFF.

In its sample, this clone was seen once. CDR3 bases: TGTGCCAGCAGCTGGGAGGGGGCGAACTATGGCTACACCTTC. It is translated as CASSWEGANYGYTF. The chain carries TRBV7-9 and TRBJ1-2; 7 bases agree with TRBD1. Germline CDR1 SEHNR, CDR2 FQNEAQ (reference sequence). The trim removed 4 bases at V and 2 bases at J, leaving 4 bases unmatched. This CDR3 has 14 residues.

This clone has a single count. The chain combines TRBV14 with TRBJ2-2; 8 nucleotides agree with TRBD2. This CDR3 has 16 amino acids. The V and J ends lost 1 base and 4 bases, in that order; junction bases with no gene match: 5. Germline V gene sequence: CDR1 SGHDN, CDR2 FVKESK. DNA for the CDR3: TGTGCCAGCAGCCAAGCTTCTAGCGGGCGCACCGGGGAGCTGTTTTTT. Translated: CASSQASSGRTGELFF.

The chain links TRBV6-5 to TRBJ2-2; D call uncertain. CDR1 and CDR2 (germline): MNHEY, SVGAGI. V dropped 3 bases and J dropped 1 base, with 12 bases sitting between them. The length of the CDR3 is 16 residues. CDR3 DNA: TGTGCCAGCAGTTATCTGGTTGGGGTGAACACCGGGGAGCTGTTTTTT. It translates to CASSYLVGVNTGELFF.

This rearrangement joins TRBV7-2 to TRBJ2-7, with D unresolved. CDR1 and CDR2 (germline): SGHTA, FQGNSA. There are 13 residues in the CDR3. With 4 bases removed from V and 7 bases from J, the gap between germline ends came to 14 bases. The CDR3: CASSSNIPPEQYF. The CDR3 bases are TGTGCCAGCAGCTCGAATATTCCCCCAGAGCAGTACTTC.